Included here is one TCR beta chain sequence, with context. The sample belongs to a study of blood T cell repertoires in COVID-19. Trimming at V came to 6 bases and at J to 2 bases, leaving 4 bases not matched to a gene. There are 13 residues in the CDR3. Here immunoSEQ multiplex PCR was the method, and the copy in TCRdb shows in-frame clones only, minus some. The table includes 200,000 or so clones, less than 90% detected once. Sequencing was done on a sample of peripheral blood. The rearrangement joins TRBV12-3 or TRBV12-4 to TRBJ2-7; TRBD1 matches 7 bases. The receptor's source is a woman in her forties or fifties with acute or convalescent COVID-19. The CDR3 spells CASRLGTAYEQYF. The CDR3 DNA reads TGTGCCAGCAGACTTGGGACAGCCTACGAGCAGTACTTC.